These 8 T cell receptor beta chains originate from one sample sequenced in a study of naive and memory T cell subsets (dated by TCRdb to between 2016 and 2019). General conclusions and limits of the study: A few larger clonotypes were found in naive repertoires, especially CD8, and these larger clonotypes were possibly memory cells re-expressing CD45RA.

What these receptors recognize is not known. The library was built by means of UMI-ligation and nested PCR. This sample was sequenced with an Illumina MiSeq. To cover both TRBC1 and TRBC2, the beta constant-region primer consisted of an equimolar mix of two oligonucleotides. The ligated cDNA went through four rounds of PCR with nested alpha and beta constant-region primers together with the SP2 primer. The public sequencing data were trimmed at Q25 with fastp and processed into clonotypes with MiXCR by TCRdb, which kept only in-frame beta chains. Rows with a matching CDR3 protein are joined into one entry that keeps the most common DNA and genes. The table for this sample lists over 110,000 distinct CDR3 sequences; approximately 21% of them were counted only once. The ten top clones hold more than 0.6% of the sample. The sequenced sample was naive CD8+ T cells from blood. The cell subset or site label corresponds to: naive T cells, CD45RA high CD27+. These TCRs come from a human donor in good health.

This clonotype turned up a few times. CDR3 protein: CSAVPTNSYEQYF. The CDR3, as DNA: TGCAGTGCTGTACCGACAAACTCCTACGAGCAGTACTTC. This chain uses TRBV20-1 with TRBJ2-7; D unclear. Germline CDR1 and CDR2: DFQATT and SNEGSKA (reference sequence). The CDR3 is 13 residues long. The V gene lost 5 bases and the J gene lost 0 bases, with 11 bases spanning the gap.

The chain links TRBV12-3 or TRBV12-4 to TRBJ1-4, with D perhaps matching TRBD1 (5 bases). V lost 5 bases and J 7 bases, leaving 17 bases between the germline ends. The CDR3 contains 15 residues. CDR3 amino acids: CASSEAGPGGEKLFF. In DNA form, the CDR3 reads TGTGCCAGCAGTGAAGCGGGGCCGGGGGGTGAAAAACTGTTTTTT.

This clonotype was observed a few times. This chain connects TRBV24-1 to TRBJ2-3; 9 bases match TRBD2. The junction had 4 bases not matched to a gene; V was cut back by 5 bases and J by 2 bases. The CDR3 loop spans 15 amino acids. CDR1 KGHDR and CDR2 SFDVKD come from the germline V gene. Here the CDR3 DNA reads TGTGCCACCAGTGCGGCGGGAGGGCTCACAGATACGCAGTATTTT. Encoded protein: CATSAAGGLTDTQYF.

This clonotype was seen only a few times. The rearrangement uses TRBV19 and TRBJ2-7; 9 nucleotides line up with TRBD2. The V and J ends lost 6 bases and 5 bases, in that order; junction bases with no gene match: 8. CDR1 and CDR2 (germline): LNHDA, SQIVND (reference sequence). This CDR3 contains 14 residues. The CDR3 nucleotides are TGTGCCAGTAGCCCCGGGACTAGCATCGACGAGCAGTACTTC. Its translation is CASSPGTSIDEQYF.

This clonotype turned up a few times. The genes are TRBV6-5 and TRBJ2-2, with D uncertain. Between the trimmed V and J ends, which lost 2 bases and 4 bases, there was a span of 8 bases. The CDR3 runs 14 residues. The germline V gene encodes CDR1 MNHEY and CDR2 SVGAGI. CDR3 region: CASSYQALTGELFF. CDR3 nucleotides: TGTGCCAGCAGTTACCAGGCCCTCACCGGGGAGCTGTTTTTT.

The rearrangement uses TRBV30 and TRBJ2-1; 11 positions match TRBD2. Per germline, CDR1 GTSNPN and CDR2 SVGIG (reference sequence). The ends lost 4 bases at V and 9 bases at J; junction bases unmatched: 8. There are 14 residues in the CDR3. CDR3 nucleotides: TGTGCCTGGATTACTAGCGGGAGATTCGGTGAGCAGTTCTTC. Translating it yields CAWITSGRFGEQFF.

The J gene is TRBJ2-5, the V gene TRBV5-1; 12 nucleotides line up with TRBD2. Germline CDR1 is SGHRS and CDR2 is YFSETQ. Trimming removed 3 bases from V and 2 bases from J; junction bases left unmatched: 8. The CDR3 extends over 17 amino acids. CDR3 sequence (DNA): TGCGCCAGCAGCTCCGGACTAGCGGGATTAGCACAAGAGACCCAGTACTTC. The encoded protein is CASSSGLAGLAQETQYF.

This chain connects TRBV9 to TRBJ2-5, with a weak D call TRBD2 (7 bases). Germline assignment: CDR1 SGDLS and CDR2 YYNGEE. The CDR3 is 15 residues long. The ends were cut back, 0 bases at V and 5 bases at J, with 14 bases in the middle. CDR3: CASSVDPGEGETQYF. As DNA, the CDR3 is TGTGCCAGCAGCGTAGACCCAGGGGAGGGGGAGACCCAGTACTTC.